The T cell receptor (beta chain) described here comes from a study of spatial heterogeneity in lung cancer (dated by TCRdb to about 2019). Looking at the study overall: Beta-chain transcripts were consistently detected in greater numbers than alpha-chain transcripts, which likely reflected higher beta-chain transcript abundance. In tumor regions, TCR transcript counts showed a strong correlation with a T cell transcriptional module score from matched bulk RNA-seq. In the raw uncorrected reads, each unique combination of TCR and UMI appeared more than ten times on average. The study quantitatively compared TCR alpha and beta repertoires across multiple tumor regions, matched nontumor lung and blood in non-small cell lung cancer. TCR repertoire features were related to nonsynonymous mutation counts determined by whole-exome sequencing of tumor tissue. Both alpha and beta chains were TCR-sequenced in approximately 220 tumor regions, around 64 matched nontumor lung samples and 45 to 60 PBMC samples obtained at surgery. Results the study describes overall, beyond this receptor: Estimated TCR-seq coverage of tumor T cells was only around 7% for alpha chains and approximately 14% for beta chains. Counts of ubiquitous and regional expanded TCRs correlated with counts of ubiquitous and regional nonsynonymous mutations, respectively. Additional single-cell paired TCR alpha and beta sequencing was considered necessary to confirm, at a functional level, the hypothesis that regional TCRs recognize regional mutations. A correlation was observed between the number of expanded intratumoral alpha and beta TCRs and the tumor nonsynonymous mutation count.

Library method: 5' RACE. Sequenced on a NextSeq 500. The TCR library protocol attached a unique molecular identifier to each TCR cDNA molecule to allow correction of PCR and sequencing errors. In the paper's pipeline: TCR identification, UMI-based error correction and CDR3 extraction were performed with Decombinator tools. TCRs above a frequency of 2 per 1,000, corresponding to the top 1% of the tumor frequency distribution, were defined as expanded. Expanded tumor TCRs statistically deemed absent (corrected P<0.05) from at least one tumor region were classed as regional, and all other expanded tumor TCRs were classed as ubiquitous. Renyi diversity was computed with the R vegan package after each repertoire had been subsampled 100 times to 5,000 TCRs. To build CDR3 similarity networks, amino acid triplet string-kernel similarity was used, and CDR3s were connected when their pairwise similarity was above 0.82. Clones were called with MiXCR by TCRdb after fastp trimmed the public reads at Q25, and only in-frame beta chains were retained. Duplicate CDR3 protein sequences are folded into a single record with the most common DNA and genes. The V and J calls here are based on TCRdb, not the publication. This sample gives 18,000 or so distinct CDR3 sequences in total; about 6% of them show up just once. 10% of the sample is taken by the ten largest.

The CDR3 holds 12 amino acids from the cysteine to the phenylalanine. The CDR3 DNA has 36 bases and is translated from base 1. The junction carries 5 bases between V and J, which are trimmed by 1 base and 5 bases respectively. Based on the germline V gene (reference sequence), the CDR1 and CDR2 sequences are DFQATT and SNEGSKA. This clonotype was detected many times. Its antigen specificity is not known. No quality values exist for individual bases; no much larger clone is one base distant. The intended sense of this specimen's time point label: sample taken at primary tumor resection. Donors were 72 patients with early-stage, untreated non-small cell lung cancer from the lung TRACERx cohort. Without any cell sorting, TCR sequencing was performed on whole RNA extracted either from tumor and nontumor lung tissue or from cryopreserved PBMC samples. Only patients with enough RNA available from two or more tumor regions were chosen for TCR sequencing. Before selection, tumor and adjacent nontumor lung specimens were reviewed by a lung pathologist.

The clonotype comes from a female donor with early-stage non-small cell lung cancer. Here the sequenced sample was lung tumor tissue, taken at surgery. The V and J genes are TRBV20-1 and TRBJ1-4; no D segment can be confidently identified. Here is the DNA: TGCAGTGCTAGAGGTCAGAATGAAAAACTGTTTTTT. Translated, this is CSARGQNEKLFF.